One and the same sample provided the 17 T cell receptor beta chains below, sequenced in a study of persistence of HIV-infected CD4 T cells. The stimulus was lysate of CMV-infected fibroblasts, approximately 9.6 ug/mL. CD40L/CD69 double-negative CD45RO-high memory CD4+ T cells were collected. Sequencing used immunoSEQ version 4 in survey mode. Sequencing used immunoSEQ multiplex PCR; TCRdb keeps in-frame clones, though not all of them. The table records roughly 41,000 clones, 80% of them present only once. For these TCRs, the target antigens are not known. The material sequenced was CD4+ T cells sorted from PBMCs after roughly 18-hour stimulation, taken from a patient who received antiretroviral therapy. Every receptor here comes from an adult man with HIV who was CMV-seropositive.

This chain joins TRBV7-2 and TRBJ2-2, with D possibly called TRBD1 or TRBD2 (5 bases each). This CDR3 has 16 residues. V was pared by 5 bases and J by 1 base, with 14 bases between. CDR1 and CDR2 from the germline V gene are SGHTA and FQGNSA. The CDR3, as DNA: TGTGCCAGCAGCGCGGGCGGACAAGGGAACACCGGGGAGCTGTTTTTT. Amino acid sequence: CASSAGGQGNTGELFF.

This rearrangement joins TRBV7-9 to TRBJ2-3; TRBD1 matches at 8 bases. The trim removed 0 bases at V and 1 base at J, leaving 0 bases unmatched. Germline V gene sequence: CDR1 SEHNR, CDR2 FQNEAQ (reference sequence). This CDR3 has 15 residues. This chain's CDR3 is CASSLATGGTDTQYF. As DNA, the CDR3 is TGTGCCAGCAGCTTAGCGACAGGGGGCACAGATACGCAGTATTTT.

The CDR3 loop reads CASRGTAMNTEAFF. The CDR3 coding sequence is TGTGCCAGCAGGGGGACAGCTATGAACACTGAAGCTTTCTTT. The gene calls are TRBV6-5 and TRBJ1-1; 7 bases agree with TRBD1. J lost 0 bases, V lost 6 bases, and 4 bases had no gene match. Germline CDR1 is MNHEY and CDR2 is SVGAGI. CDR3 length: 14 amino acids.

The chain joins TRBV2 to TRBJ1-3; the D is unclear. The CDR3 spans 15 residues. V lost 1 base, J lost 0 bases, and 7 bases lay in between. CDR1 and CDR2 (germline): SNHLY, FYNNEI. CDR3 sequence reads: CASSEGFYSGNTIYF. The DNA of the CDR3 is TGTGCCAGCAGTGAAGGATTCTACTCTGGAAACACCATATATTTT.

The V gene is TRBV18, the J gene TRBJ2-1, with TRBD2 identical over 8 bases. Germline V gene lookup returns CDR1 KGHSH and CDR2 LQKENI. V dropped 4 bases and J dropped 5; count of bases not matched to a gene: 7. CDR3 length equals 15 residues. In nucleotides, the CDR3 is TGTGCCAGCTCACGTTCGAGCGGGGGAAACAATGAGCAGTTCTTC. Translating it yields CASSRSSGGNNEQFF.

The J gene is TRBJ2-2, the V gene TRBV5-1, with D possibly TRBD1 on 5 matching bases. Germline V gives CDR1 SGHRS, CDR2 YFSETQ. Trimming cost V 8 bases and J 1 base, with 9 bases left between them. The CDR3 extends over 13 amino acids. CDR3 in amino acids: CASNQGNTGELFF. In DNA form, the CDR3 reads TGCGCCAGTAATCAGGGGAACACCGGGGAGCTGTTTTTT.

This CDR3 is CASSLTGSSPLHF. The DNA of the CDR3 is TGTGCCAGCAGCCTGACAGGGTCTTCACCCCTCCACTTT. This rearrangement joins TRBV2 to TRBJ1-6, with 7 bases that match TRBD1. The CDR3 loop spans 13 amino acids. Per germline, CDR1 SNHLY and CDR2 FYNNEI. V lost 6 bases, J lost 9 bases, and 5 bases stayed unmatched.

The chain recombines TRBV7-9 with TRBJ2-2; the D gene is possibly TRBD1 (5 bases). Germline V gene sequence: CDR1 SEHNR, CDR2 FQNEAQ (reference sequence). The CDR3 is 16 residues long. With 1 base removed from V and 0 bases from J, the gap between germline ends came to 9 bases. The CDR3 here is CASSLVPRANTGELFF. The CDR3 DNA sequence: TGTGCCAGCAGCTTAGTCCCCAGGGCGAACACCGGGGAGCTGTTTTTT.

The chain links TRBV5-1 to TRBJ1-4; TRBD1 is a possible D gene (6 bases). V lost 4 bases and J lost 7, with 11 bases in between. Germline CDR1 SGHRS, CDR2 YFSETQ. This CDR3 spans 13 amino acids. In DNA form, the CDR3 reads TGCGCCAGCAGCGTACAGGGTAGTGAAAAACTGTTTTTT. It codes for CASSVQGSEKLFF.

CDR3 region: CASSLVGLGTEAFF. The CDR3, as DNA: TGTGCCAGCAGCTTAGTAGGGCTAGGCACTGAAGCTTTCTTT. V and J are TRBV7-8 and TRBJ1-1; D is undetermined. V was pared by 1 base and J by 4 bases, with 10 bases between. In germline, CDR1 is SGHVS, CDR2 FQNEAQ. This CDR3 is 14 amino acids long.

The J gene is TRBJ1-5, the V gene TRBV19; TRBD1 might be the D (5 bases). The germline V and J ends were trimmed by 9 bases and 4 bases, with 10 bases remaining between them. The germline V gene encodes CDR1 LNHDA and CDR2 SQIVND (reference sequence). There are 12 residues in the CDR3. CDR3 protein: CASRDSNQPQHF. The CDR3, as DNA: TGTGCCAGCAGGGATTCGAATCAGCCCCAGCATTTT.

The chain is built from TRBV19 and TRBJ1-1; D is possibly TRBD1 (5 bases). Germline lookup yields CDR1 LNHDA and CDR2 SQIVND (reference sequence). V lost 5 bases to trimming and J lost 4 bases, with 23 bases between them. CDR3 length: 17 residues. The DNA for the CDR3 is TGTGCCAGTAGTCAAAGGACCCACGGGGCCACCGGCACTGAAGCTTTCTTT. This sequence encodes CASSQRTHGATGTEAFF. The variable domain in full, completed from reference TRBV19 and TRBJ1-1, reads DGGITQSPKYLFRKEGQNVTLSCEQNLNHDAMYWYRQDPGQGLRLIYYSQIVNDFQKGDIAEGYSVSREKKESFPLTVTSAQKNPTAFYLCASSQRTHGATGTEAFFGQGTRLTVV.

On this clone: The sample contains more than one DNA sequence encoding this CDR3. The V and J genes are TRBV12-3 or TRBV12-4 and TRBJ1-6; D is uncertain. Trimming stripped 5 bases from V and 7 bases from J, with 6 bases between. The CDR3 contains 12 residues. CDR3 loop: CASSRGNSPLHF. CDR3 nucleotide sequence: TGTGCCAGCAGTAGAGGGAATTCACCCCTCCACTTT.

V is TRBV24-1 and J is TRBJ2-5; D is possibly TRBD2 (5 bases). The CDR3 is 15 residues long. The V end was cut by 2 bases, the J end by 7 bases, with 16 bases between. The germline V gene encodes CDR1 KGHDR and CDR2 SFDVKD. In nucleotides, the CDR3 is TGTGCCACCAGTGATTCAGGAGCCCTTCGGGGGACCCAGTACTTC. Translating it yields CATSDSGALRGTQYF.

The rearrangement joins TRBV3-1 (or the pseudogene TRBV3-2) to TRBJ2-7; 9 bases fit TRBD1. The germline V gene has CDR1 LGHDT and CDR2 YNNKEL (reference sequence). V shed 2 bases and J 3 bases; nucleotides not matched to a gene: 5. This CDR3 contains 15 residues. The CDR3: CASSQPPGQGYEQYF. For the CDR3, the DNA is TGTGCCAGCAGCCAACCACCGGGACAGGGCTACGAGCAGTACTTC.

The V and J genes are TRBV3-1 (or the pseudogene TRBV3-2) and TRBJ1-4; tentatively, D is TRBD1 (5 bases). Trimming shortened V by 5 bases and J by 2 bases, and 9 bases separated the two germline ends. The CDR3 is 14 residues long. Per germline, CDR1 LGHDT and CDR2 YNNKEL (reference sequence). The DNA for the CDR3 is TGTGCCAGCAGCTCTGCAGGGACTAATGAAAAACTGTTTTTT. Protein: CASSSAGTNEKLFF.

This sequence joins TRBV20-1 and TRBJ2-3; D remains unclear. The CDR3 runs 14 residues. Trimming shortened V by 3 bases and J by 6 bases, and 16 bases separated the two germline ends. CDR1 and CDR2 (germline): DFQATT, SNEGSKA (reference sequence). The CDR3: CSASTSRRADTQYF. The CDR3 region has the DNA TGCAGTGCTAGTACGTCCCGAAGGGCGGATACGCAGTATTTT.